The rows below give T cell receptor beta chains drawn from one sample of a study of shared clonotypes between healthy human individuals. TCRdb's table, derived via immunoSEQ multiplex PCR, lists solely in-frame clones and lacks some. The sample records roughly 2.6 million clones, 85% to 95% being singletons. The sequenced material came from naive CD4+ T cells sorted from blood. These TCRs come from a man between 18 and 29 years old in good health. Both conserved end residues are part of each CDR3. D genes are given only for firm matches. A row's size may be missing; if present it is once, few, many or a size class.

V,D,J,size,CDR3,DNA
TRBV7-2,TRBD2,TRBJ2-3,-,CASREPGGLHTDTQYF,TGTGCCAGCAGGGAGCCGGGAGGACTTCACACAGATACGCAGTATTTT
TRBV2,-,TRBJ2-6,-,CASSVQFSGANVLTF,TGTGCCAGCAGTGTTCAGTTCTCTGGGGCCAACGTCCTGACTTTC
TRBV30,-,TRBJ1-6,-,CALSTASGEILHF,TGTGCCCTTTCGACAGCCTCGGGGGAGATCCTCCACTTT
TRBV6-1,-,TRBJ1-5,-,CASSEAPGSWQPQHF,TGTGCCAGCAGTGAAGCGCCAGGGTCCTGGCAGCCCCAGCATTTT
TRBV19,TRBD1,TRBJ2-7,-,CASSTGQVGAEQYF,TGTGCCAGTAGTACGGGACAGGTAGGGGCCGAGCAGTACTTC
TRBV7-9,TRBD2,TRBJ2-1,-,CASSDLLAGAYEQFF,TGTGCCAGCAGCGACCTACTAGCGGGAGCGTATGAGCAGTTCTTC
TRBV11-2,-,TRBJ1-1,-,CAATGAPNTEAFF,TGTGCCGCTACCGGGGCCCCCAACACTGAAGCTTTCTTT
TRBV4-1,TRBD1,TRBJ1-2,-,CASSPRQGMENYGYTF,TGCGCCAGCAGCCCACGACAGGGGATGGAGAACTATGGCTACACCTTC
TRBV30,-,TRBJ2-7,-,CAWSMDYFYEQYF,TGTGCCTGGAGTATGGACTACTTCTACGAGCAGTACTTC
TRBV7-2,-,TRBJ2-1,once,CASSLEPIWLLGAGNEQFF,TGTGCCAGCAGCTTAGAACCCATTTGGCTGCTGGGAGCAGGCAATGAGCAGTTCTTC
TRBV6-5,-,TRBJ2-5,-,CASSYRGIETQYF,TGTGCCAGCAGTTACCGAGGGATCGAGACCCAGTACTTC
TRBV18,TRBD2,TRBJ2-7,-,CASSVGTSGSSHSYEQYF,TGTGCCAGCTCAGTCGGGACTAGCGGGAGTTCTCACTCCTACGAGCAGTACTTC
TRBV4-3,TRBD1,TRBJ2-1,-,CASSQPHPIRTGNYNEQFF,TGCGCCAGCAGCCAACCTCACCCAATAAGGACAGGAAATTACAATGAGCAGTTCTTC
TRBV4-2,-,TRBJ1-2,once,CASSQGQGYGYTF,TGTGCCAGCAGCCAGGGCCAGGGCTATGGCTACACCTTC
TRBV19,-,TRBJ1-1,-,CASRRQVVTEAFF,TGTGCCAGTAGGAGACAGGTTGTCACTGAAGCTTTCTTT
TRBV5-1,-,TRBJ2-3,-,CASTSGPQGDTQYF,TGCGCCAGCACTAGCGGACCCCAGGGGGATACGCAGTATTTT
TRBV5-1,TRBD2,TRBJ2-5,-,CASALGLQQETQYF,TGCGCCAGCGCCCTGGGACTACAGCAAGAGACCCAGTACTTC
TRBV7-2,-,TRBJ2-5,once,CASSRDHQETQYF,TGTGCCAGCAGCAGGGACCACCAAGAGACCCAGTACTTC
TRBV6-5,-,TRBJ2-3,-,CASRGGRTDTQYF,TGTGCCAGCAGGGGGGGCCGCACAGATACGCAGTATTTT
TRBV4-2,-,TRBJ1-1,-,CASSQDTGSGADTEAFF,TGTGCCAGCAGCCAAGATACCGGGTCAGGGGCGGACACTGAAGCTTTCTTT
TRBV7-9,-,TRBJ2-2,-,CASSMISGTSTGELFF,TGTGCCAGCAGCATGATCTCCGGGACATCCACCGGGGAGCTGTTTTTT
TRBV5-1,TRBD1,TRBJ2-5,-,CASSPHRGQGQETQYF,TGCGCCAGCAGCCCCCACAGGGGACAAGGCCAAGAGACCCAGTACTTC
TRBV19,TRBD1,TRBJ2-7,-,CASSIGGTASYEQYF,TGTGCCAGTAGTATAGGGGGGACAGCCTCCTACGAGCAGTACTTC
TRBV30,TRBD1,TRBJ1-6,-,CAWRRDRADSPLHF,TGTGCCTGGAGGAGGGACAGGGCGGATTCACCCCTCCACTTT
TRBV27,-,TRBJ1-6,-,CASTLNYNSPLHF,TGTGCCAGCACATTAAACTATAATTCACCCCTCCACTTT
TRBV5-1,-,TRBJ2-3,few,CASSLGDLTDTQYF,TGCGCCAGCAGCTTGGGGGACCTCACAGATACGCAGTATTTT
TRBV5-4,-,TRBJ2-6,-,CASSLNRAGANVLTF,TGTGCCAGCAGCTTGAACAGGGCTGGGGCCAACGTCCTGACTTTC
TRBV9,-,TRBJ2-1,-,CASSVAPYNEQFF,TGTGCCAGCAGCGTAGCACCGTACAATGAGCAGTTCTTC
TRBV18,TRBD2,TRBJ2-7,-,CASSPGRDPTHEQYF,TGTGCCAGCTCACCAGGGAGGGATCCTACCCACGAGCAGTACTTC